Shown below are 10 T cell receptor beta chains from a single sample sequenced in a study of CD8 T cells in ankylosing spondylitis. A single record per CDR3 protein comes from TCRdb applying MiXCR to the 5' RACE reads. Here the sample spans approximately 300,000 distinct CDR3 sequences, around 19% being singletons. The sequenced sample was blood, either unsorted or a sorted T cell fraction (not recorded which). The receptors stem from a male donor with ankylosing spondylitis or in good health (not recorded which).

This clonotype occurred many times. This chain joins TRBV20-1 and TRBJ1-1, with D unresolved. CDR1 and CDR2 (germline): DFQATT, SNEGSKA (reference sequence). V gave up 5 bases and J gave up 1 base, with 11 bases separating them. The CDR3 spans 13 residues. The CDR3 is CSAERLGNTEAFF. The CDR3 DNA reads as TGCAGTGCTGAACGTTTGGGGAACACTGAAGCTTTCTTT.

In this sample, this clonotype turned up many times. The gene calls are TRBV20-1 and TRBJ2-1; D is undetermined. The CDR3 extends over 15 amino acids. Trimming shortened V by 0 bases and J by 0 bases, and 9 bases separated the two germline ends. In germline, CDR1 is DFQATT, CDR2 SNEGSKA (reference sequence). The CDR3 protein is CSAREVLNSYNEQFF. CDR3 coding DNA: TGCAGTGCTAGAGAGGTGCTCAACTCCTACAATGAGCAGTTCTTC.

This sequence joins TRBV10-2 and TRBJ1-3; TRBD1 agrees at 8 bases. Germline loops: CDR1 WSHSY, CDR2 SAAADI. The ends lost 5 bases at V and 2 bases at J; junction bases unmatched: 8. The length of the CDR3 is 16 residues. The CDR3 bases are TGCGCCAGCAGTCCGGCCAGGGGGCAAGCTGGAAACACCATATATTTT. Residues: CASSPARGQAGNTIYF.

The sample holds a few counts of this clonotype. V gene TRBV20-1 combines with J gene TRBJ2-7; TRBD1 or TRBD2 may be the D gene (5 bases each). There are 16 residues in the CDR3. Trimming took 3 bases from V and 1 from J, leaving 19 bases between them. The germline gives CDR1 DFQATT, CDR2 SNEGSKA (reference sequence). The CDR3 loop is CSASTVTGTTSYEQYV. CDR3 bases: TGCAGTGCTAGTACGGTAACGGGGACGACTTCCTACGAGCAGTACGTC.

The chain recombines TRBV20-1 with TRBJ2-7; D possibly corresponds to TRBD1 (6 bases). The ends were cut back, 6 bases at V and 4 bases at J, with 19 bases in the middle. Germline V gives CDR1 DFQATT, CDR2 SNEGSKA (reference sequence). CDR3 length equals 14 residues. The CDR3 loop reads CSAPRPGQSYEQYV. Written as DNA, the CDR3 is TGCAGTGCCCCTAGGCCGGGACAATCTTACGAGCAGTACGTC.

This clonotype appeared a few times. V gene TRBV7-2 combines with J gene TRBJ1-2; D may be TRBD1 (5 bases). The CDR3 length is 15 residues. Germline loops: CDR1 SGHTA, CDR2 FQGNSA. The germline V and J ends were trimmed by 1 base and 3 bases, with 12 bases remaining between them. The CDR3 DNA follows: TGTGCCAGCAGCTTAGGTCCGGGGGTAGACTATGGCTACACCTTC. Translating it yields CASSLGPGVDYGYTF.

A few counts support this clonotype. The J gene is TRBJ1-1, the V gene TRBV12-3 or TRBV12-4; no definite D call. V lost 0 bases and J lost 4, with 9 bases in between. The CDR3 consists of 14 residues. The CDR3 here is CASSLALAGTEAFF. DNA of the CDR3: TGTGCCAGCAGTTTAGCCCTCGCAGGCACTGAAGCTTTCTTT.

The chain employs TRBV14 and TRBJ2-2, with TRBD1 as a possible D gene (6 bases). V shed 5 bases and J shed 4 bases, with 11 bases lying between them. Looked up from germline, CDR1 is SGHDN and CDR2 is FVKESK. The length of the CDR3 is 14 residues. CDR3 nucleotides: TGTGCCAGCAGCTCAACAGGGACCACCGGGGAGCTGTTTTTT. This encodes CASSSTGTTGELFF.

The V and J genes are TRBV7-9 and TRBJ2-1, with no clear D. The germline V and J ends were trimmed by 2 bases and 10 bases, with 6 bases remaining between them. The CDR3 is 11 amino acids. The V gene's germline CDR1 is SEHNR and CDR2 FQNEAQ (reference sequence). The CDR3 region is CASSLSEEQFF. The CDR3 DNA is TGTGCCAGCAGCTTATCAGAGGAGCAGTTCTTC.

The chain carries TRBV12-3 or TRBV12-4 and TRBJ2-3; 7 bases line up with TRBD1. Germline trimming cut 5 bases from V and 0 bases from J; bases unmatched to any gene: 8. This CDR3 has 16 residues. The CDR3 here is CASSRGQTSSTDTQYF. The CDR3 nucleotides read TGTGCCAGCAGTAGGGGACAGACTTCTAGCACAGATACGCAGTATTTT.